The 23 T cell receptor beta chains below come from one sample, sequenced in a study of human T cells and chemical hapten exposure. TCRdb re-analysed the RACE reads in MiXCR, keeping a single row per CDR3 protein. The sample has some 70,000 distinct CDR3 sequences, approximately 29% seen once; the top ten hold around 8.9%. Stated time point: patch test 1, 2 weeks after DPC sensitization. Noted treatment: therapeutic diphenylcyclopropenone sensitization with weekly scalp DPC. The input for sequencing was whole blood, taken in connection with sensitization to the hapten diphenylcyclopropenone (DPC). All receptors derive from a man aged 40-55 years with alopecia areata. Some clones in this sample may be carry-over from other donors' samples.

This chain links TRBV20-1 with TRBJ2-7; no reliable D call. Germline V gene lookup returns CDR1 DFQATT and CDR2 SNEGSKA (reference sequence). The germline V and J ends were trimmed by 2 bases and 5 bases, with 16 bases remaining between them. The CDR3 extends over 14 amino acids. CDR3 sequence (DNA): TGCAGTGCTAGAAAAGGTTCGATGTTCGACGAGCAGTACTTC. Translated, it gives CSARKGSMFDEQYF.

The gene calls are TRBV5-1 and TRBJ2-7; D possibly corresponds to TRBD2 (7 bases). The CDR3 consists of 15 residues. Trimming left V 0 bases short and J 2 bases short, with 12 bases between. Germline CDR1 is SGHRS and CDR2 is YFSETQ. The chain's CDR3 is CASSLASGGPYEQYF. CDR3 DNA sequence: TGCGCCAGCAGCTTGGCTTCCGGGGGGCCCTACGAGCAGTACTTC.

The chain employs TRBV5-6 and TRBJ2-2; tentatively, D is TRBD1 (5 bases). The length of the CDR3 is 16 residues. V lost 0 bases to trimming and J lost 3 bases, with 12 bases between them. Germline V gene sequence: CDR1 SGHDT, CDR2 YYEEEE. CDR3 DNA: TGTGCCAGCAGCTTGGTGGCAGGGTCGTACACCGGGGAGCTGTTTTTT. Its translation: CASSLVAGSYTGELFF.

This chain uses TRBV28 with TRBJ2-1; D uncertain. Germline-derived CDR1 and CDR2 are MDHEN and SYDVKM. CDR3 size: 14 residues. Trimming pared 7 bases from V and 4 bases from J, leaving 14 bases between. The CDR3 spells CASTTLTRYNEQFF. CDR3 DNA: TGTGCCAGCACCACTTTGACCCGTTACAATGAGCAGTTCTTC. The complete variable domain, with remaining parts taken from reference TRBV28 and TRBJ2-1, reads DVKVTQSSRYLVKRTGEKVFLECVQDMDHENMFWYRQDPGLGLRLIYFSYDVKMKEKGDIPEGYSVSREKKERFSLILESASTNQTSMYLCASTTLTRYNEQFFGPGTRLTVL.

The chain employs TRBV5-1 and TRBJ2-7; no clear D. The V gene's germline CDR1 is SGHRS and CDR2 YFSETQ. This CDR3 region has 16 residues. V lost 2 bases to trimming and J lost 0 bases, with 15 bases between them. CDR3 residues: CASSFTPVGSSYEQYF. Written as DNA, the CDR3 is TGCGCCAGCAGCTTCACCCCCGTCGGCAGCTCCTACGAGCAGTACTTC.

This clonotype was seen just once. The chain combines TRBV6-2 or TRBV6-3 with TRBJ2-1; TRBD1 agrees at 9 bases. Germline CDR1 and CDR2: MNHEY and SVGEGT. V trimming: 4 bases; J trimming: 9 bases; junction bases outside the gene matches: 7. The CDR3 totals 14 residues. The CDR3 sequence is CASSSWDREGEQFF. DNA for the CDR3: TGTGCCAGCAGTTCCTGGGACAGGGAAGGTGAGCAGTTCTTC.

The chain has TRBV24-1 and TRBJ2-5, with a weak D call TRBD2 (6 bases). Looked up from germline, CDR1 is KGHDR and CDR2 is SFDVKD. There are 14 residues in the CDR3. V gave up 6 bases and J gave up 0 bases, with 10 bases separating them. The CDR3 DNA reads TGTGCCACCAGTCAAAGCGGGTACCAAGAGACCCAGTACTTC. Residues: CATSQSGYQETQYF.

There are a few counts of this clonotype. This chain links TRBV5-1 with TRBJ2-5; 8 bases line up with TRBD2. Germline loops: CDR1 SGHRS, CDR2 YFSETQ. Unmatched junction bases numbered 5, after V lost 0 bases and J lost 1 base. This CDR3 contains 16 residues. The CDR3 region has the DNA TGCGCCAGCAGCTTGGCCAGTACTAGCGGCCAAGAGACCCAGTACTTC. Amino acid sequence: CASSLASTSGQETQYF.

This clonotype was counted a few times. The CDR3: CASSSWTGYEQYF. As DNA, the CDR3 is TGTGCCAGCAGCTCGTGGACAGGCTACGAGCAGTACTTC. The V gene is TRBV11-2, the J gene TRBJ2-7; the match to TRBD1 covers 7 bases. The CDR3 length is 13 residues. Germline-derived CDR1 and CDR2 are SGHAT and FQNNGV. The junction had 3 bases not matched to a gene; V was cut back by 4 bases and J by 3 bases.

The V gene is TRBV13, the J gene TRBJ2-6; D assignment may be TRBD1 or TRBD2 (5 bases each). The CDR3 is 15 residues long. CDR1 is PRHDT and CDR2 is FYEKMQ in the germline V gene (reference sequence). Trimming removed 5 bases from V and 4 bases from J, with 12 bases in between. CDR3 DNA sequence: TGTGCCAGCAGCCGCCGTGGGACCGGGGCCAACGTCCTGACTTTC. It translates to CASSRRGTGANVLTF.

In DNA form, the CDR3 reads TGCAGTTCCACCCCCTACCAAGAGACCCAGTACTTC. This translates into CSSTPYQETQYF. The rearrangement joins TRBV20-1 to TRBJ2-5, with unresolved D. The germline V and J ends were trimmed by 8 bases and 0 bases, with 10 bases remaining between them. Germline V lookup: CDR1 DFQATT, CDR2 SNEGSKA (reference sequence). This CDR3 is built from 12 residues.

The chain has TRBV5-1 and TRBJ1-5, with TRBD1 identical over 9 bases. The CDR3 spans 15 residues. CDR1 is SGHRS and CDR2 is YFSETQ in the germline V gene. The V segment lost 5 bases and the J segment 4 bases; nucleotides outside the gene matches: 7. Written as DNA, the CDR3 is TGCGCCAGCAGTTGGACCGGGACAGGGAATCAGCCCCAGCATTTT. Translated: CASSWTGTGNQPQHF. Full variable domain (outside the CDR3, taken from reference TRBV5-1 and TRBJ1-5): KAGVTQTPRYLIKTRGQQVTLSCSPISGHRSVSWYQQTPGQGLQFLFEYFSETQRNKGNFPGRFSGRQFSNSRSEMNVSTLELGDSALYLCASSWTGTGNQPQHFGDGTRLSIL.

In its sample, this clonotype was seen a few times. The genes are TRBV5-1 and TRBJ1-1; 9 bases match TRBD1. After removal of 2 bases from V and 12 bases from J, the junction contained 11 bases not matched to a gene. The CDR3 consists of 14 residues. Germline V gene lookup returns CDR1 SGHRS and CDR2 YFSETQ. CDR3 in DNA: TGCGCCAGCAGCTTAACACCGGGACAGGGTCCAACTTTCTTT. Translation gives CASSLTPGQGPTFF.

This clonotype turned up a few times. The rearrangement joins TRBV20-1 to TRBJ2-7; D unclear. CDR1 DFQATT and CDR2 SNEGSKA come from the germline V gene (reference sequence). The ends were cut back, 6 bases at V and 2 bases at J, with 11 bases in the middle. The CDR3 loop spans 12 amino acids. CDR3 residues: CSAVTPTYEQYF. CDR3 sequence (DNA): TGCAGTGCCGTGACTCCAACCTACGAGCAGTACTTC.

This chain links TRBV14 with TRBJ2-1, with D unclear. Germline CDR1 reads SGHDN; CDR2 reads FVKESK. V lost 2 bases and J 4 bases, leaving 3 bases between the germline ends. This CDR3 region has 12 residues. In nucleotides, the CDR3 is TGTGCCAGCAGCCAATTTTACAATGAGCAGTTCTTC. Translated: CASSQFYNEQFF.

This clonotype was observed a handful of times. The V and J genes are TRBV25-1 and TRBJ1-4; D not certain. The V end was cut by 2 bases, the J end by 4 bases, with 20 bases between. CDR1 is MGHDK and CDR2 is SYGVNS in the germline V gene. This CDR3 is built from 18 residues. DNA of the CDR3: TGTGCCAGCAGTGAACCGGAGGGCTACCGAATGGGTAATGAAAAACTGTTTTTT. Its protein is CASSEPEGYRMGNEKLFF.

The sample holds a few counts of this clonotype. The chain carries TRBV6-6 and TRBJ2-7, with 8 bases identical to TRBD1. The CDR3 runs to 15 residues. The germline gives CDR1 MNHNY, CDR2 SVGAGI (reference sequence). V lost 3 bases, J lost 2 bases, and 6 bases stayed unmatched. The CDR3 DNA is TGTGCCAGCAGTTATTCCGGGACAGGACCCTACGAGCAGTACTTC. Residues: CASSYSGTGPYEQYF.

The chain combines TRBV28 with TRBJ2-1, with 10 bases aligning to TRBD2. V dropped 3 bases and J dropped 8; count of bases not matched to a gene: 7. Germline CDR1 MDHEN, CDR2 SYDVKM. This CDR3 has 15 residues. CDR3 region: CASSFPLAGSDEQFF. Here the CDR3 DNA reads TGTGCCAGCAGTTTCCCACTAGCGGGATCAGATGAGCAGTTCTTC. The variable domain in full, with the rest retrieved from reference TRBV28 and TRBJ2-1, is DVKVTQSSRYLVKRTGEKVFLECVQDMDHENMFWYRQDPGLGLRLIYFSYDVKMKEKGDIPEGYSVSREKKERFSLILESASTNQTSMYLCASSFPLAGSDEQFFGPGTRLTVL.

Only a few counts were recorded for this clonotype. The chain employs TRBV7-6 and TRBJ2-7; D assignment may be TRBD1 or TRBD2 (5 bases each). The V gene's germline CDR1 is SGHVS and CDR2 FNYEAQ. With 4 bases removed from V and 6 bases from J, the gap between germline ends came to 10 bases. CDR3 length equals 12 residues. The CDR3 region is CASSSRAGEQYF. Written as DNA, the CDR3 is TGTGCCAGCAGCTCCAGGGCGGGCGAGCAGTACTTC. The full variable domain, in which reference TRBV7-6 and TRBJ2-7 provide the parts outside the CDR3, is GAGVSQSPRYKVTKRGQDVALRCDPISGHVSLYWYRQALGQGPEFLTYFNYEAQQDKSGLPNDRFSAERPEGSISTLTIQRTEQRDSAMYRCASSSRAGEQYFGPGTRLTVT.

The rearrangement links TRBV7-3 to TRBJ2-6; D perhaps matches TRBD1 (6 bases). CDR1 is SGHTA and CDR2 is FQGTGA in the germline V gene. The CDR3 has 18 amino acids. Trimming took off 3 bases at V and 0 bases at J, with 15 bases between the two ends. CDR3 coding DNA: TGTGCCAGCAGCTTGTCCGGGACAACGATCTCTGGGGCCAACGTCCTGACTTTC. Amino acids: CASSLSGTTISGANVLTF.

The chain links TRBV29-1 to TRBJ1-5; 8 bases map to TRBD1. Trimming took 6 bases from V and 7 from J; bases not matched to a gene: 17. The germline V gene has CDR1 SQVTM and CDR2 ANQGSEA. The CDR3 spans 16 residues. CDR3 nucleotides: TGCAGCGTGGCCCGACCGGAGCAGGGGGCACGGCAGCCCCAGCATTTT. The encoded protein is CSVARPEQGARQPQHF.

This clonotype appeared a few times. CDR3 in amino acids: CASSLVGSGNEKLFF. CDR3 nucleotides: TGTGCCAGCAGCTTGGTCGGGAGCGGAAATGAAAAACTGTTTTTT. The gene calls are TRBV5-4 and TRBJ1-4; D gene unclear. V lost 0 bases to trimming and J lost 5 bases, with 11 bases between them. The CDR3 contains 15 residues. Germline V gives CDR1 SGHNT, CDR2 YYREEE (reference sequence). The whole variable domain, filled in from reference TRBV5-4 and TRBJ1-4, reads ETGVTQSPTHLIKTRGQQVTLRCSSQSGHNTVSWYQQALGQGPQFIFQYYREEENGRGNFPPRFSGLQFPNYSSELNVNALELDDSALYLCASSLVGSGNEKLFFGSGTQLSVL.

Concerning this clonotype itself: Its ends do not fully match the called genes, so a read error is possible. DNA of the CDR3: TGTGCCAGCAGTTTAAGTTGGAACACTGAAACTTTCTTT. This sequence encodes CASSLSWNTETFF. J is TRBJ1-1 and V is TRBV28; D remains unclear. CDR1 and CDR2 from the germline V gene are MDHEN and SYDVKM. CDR3 length equals 13 residues.